This record covers a single TCR beta chain. Its target is not known. Unique molecular identifiers were incorporated into the prepared TCRbeta library. TCRdb re-analysed the PCR reads in MiXCR, keeping a single row per CDR3 protein. This table holds about 200,000 distinct CDR3 sequences, around a sixth found once. From germline, CDR1 is MNHNS and CDR2 SASEGT. The V gene lost 7 bases and the J gene lost 5 bases, with 15 bases spanning the gap. CDR3 size: 13 residues. These data come from a study of T-cell reconstitution after alpha-beta-depleted transplantation in children. Whole-study results and caveats: The origin of alpha-beta T cells about two months after transplant was reportedly several hundred expanded graft clones.

Sequencing used PBMCs, mostly from graft donor cells, obtained 360 days after TCRalphabeta/CD19-depleted stem cell transplant. This TCR came from a male patient between 2 and 10 years old who had a stem cell transplant for acute lymphoblastic leukemia, so the T cells may come from the graft donor. The chain couples TRBV6-1 to TRBJ2-7; D is possibly TRBD1 or TRBD2 (6 bases each). CDR3 sequence reads: CASIGGAQDEQYF. The CDR3 DNA sequence: TGTGCCAGCATCGGGGGCGCCCAGGACGAGCAGTACTTC.